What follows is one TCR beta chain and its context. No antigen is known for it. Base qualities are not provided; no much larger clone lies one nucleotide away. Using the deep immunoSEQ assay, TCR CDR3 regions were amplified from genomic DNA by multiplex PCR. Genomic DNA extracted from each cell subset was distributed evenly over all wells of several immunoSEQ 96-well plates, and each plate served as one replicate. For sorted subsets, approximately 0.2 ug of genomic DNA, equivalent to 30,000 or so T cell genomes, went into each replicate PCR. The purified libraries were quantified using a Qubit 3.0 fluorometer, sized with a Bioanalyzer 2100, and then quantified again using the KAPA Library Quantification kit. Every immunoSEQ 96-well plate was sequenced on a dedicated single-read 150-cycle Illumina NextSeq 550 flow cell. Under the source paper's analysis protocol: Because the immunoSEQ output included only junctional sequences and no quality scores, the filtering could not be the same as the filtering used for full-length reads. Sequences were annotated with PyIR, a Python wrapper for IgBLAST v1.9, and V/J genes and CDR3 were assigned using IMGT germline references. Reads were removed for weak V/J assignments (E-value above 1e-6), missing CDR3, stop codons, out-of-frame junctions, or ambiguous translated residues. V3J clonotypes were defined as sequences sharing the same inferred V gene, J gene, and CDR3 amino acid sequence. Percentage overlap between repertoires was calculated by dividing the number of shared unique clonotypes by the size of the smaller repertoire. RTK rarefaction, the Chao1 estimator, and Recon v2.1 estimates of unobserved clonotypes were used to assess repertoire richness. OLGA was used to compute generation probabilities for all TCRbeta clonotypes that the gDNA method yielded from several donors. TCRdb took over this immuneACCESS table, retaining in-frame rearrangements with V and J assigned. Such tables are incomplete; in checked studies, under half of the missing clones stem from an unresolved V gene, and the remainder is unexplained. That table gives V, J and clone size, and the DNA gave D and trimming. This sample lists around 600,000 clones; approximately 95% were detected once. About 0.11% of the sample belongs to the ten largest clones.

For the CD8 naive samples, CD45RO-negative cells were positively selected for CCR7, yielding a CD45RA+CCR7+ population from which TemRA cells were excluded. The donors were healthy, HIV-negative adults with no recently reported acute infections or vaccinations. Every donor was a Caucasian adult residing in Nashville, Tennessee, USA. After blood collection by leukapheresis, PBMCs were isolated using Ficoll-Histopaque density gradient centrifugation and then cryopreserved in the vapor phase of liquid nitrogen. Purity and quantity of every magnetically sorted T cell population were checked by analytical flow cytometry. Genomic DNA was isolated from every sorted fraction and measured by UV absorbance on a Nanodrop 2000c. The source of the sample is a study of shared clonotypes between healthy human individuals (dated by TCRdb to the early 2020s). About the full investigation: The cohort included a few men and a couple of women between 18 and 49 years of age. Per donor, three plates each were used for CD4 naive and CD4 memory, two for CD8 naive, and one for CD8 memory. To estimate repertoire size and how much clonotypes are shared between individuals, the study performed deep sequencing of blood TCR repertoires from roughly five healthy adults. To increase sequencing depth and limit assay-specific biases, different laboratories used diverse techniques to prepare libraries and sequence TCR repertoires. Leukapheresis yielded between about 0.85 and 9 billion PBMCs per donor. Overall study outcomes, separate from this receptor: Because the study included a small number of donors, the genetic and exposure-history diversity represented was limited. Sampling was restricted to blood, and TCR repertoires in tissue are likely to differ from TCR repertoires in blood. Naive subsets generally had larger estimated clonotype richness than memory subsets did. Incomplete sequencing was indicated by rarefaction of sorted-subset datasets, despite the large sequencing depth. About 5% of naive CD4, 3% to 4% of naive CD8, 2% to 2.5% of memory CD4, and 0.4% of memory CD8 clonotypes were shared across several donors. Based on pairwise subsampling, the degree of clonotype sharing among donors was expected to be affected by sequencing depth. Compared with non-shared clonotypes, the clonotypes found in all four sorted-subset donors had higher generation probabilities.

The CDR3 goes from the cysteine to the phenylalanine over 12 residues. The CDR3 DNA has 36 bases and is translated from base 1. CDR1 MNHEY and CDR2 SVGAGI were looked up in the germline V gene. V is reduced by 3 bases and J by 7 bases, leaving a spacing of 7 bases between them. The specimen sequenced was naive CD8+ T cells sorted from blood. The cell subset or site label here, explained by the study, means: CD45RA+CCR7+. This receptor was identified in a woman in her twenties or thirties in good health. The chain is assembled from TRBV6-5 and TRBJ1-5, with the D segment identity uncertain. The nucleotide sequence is TGTGCCAGCAGTTATCCGGGCCAGCCCCAGCATTTT. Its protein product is CASSYPGQPQHF.